This T cell receptor (beta chain) emerged from a study of human T cells and chemical hapten exposure. Points from the study as a whole: Large CDR3 similarity clusters arose significantly more often from expanded TCRs than from controls. Among TCRs, those above 1 in 1000 frequency were unaffected by DPC sensitization. Patch test scores rose with PT1 expanded TCR counts, a positive correlation.

The V gene lost 8 bases and the J gene lost 1 base, with 9 bases spanning the gap. Germline assignment: CDR1 SEHNR and CDR2 FQNEAQ (reference sequence). CDR3 length: 12 residues. This clonotype was picked up a small number of times. No antigen is known for it. The time point here: pre-sensitization, week 0. Treatment meaning: therapeutic diphenylcyclopropenone sensitization with weekly scalp DPC. TCRdb ran MiXCR on the RACE reads and lists one entry per CDR3 protein. The sample contains around 260,000 distinct CDR3 sequences, 8.6% of which appear only once. J is TRBJ2-7 and V is TRBV7-9, with D perhaps matching TRBD1 (5 bases). The sequence was obtained from a woman aged 40-49 years with alopecia areata. Some clones in this sample may be carry-over from other donors' samples. This specimen was whole blood, taken in connection with sensitization to the hapten diphenylcyclopropenone (DPC). The CDR3 spells CASARQSYEQYF. CDR3 in DNA: TGTGCCAGCGCCAGACAGTCCTACGAGCAGTACTTC.